The rows below give T cell receptor beta chains drawn from one sample of a study of blood T cell repertoires in COVID-19. The method was immunoSEQ multiplex PCR; TCRdb's version includes in-frame clones alone and lacks a portion of them. The table lists roughly 230,000 clones, about 85% of them singletons. Sequencing was performed on peripheral blood. The receptors shown here come from a man aged 40-50 years with acute or convalescent COVID-19. The CDR3 runs from the conserved cysteine through the conserved F or W. Each record gives: CDR3 DNA, CDR3 protein, V gene, D gene, J gene, clone size. The D gene is left open where the match is weak. The listing skips clone size in some rows; elsewhere it reads once, few, many or a size class.

DNA: TGTGCCAGCAGTCTCCACACGCCTTCAGATACGCAGTATTTT
CDR3: CASSLHTPSDTQYF
V: TRBV14
D: -
J: TRBJ2-3
size: -

DNA: TGTGCCAGCAGTGAATTCAGGGGAGATCAGCCCCAGCATTTT
CDR3: CASSEFRGDQPQHF
V: TRBV6-1
D: -
J: TRBJ1-5
size: -

DNA: TGTGCCAGCAGTGACGTGGGACAGATCTATGGCTACACCTTC
CDR3: CASSDVGQIYGYTF
V: TRBV6-2/TRBV6-3
D: TRBD1
J: TRBJ1-2
size: -

DNA: TGTGCCTGGAGAGTCTATGGAAACACCATATATTTT
CDR3: CAWRVYGNTIYF
V: TRBV30
D: -
J: TRBJ1-3
size: -

DNA: TGTGCCAGCAGTCGCAATTATGGGGGCCTTTACGACGAGCAGTACTTC
CDR3: CASSRNYGGLYDEQYF
V: TRBV7-9
D: -
J: TRBJ2-7
size: -

DNA: TGTGCCAGCAGCGAAGGGGGCATGAGGGAGACCCAGTACTTC
CDR3: CASSEGGMRETQYF
V: TRBV28
D: TRBD1
J: TRBJ2-5
size: -

DNA: TGTGCCATCAGTGAGGGACAGGAGGACGGCTACACCTTC
CDR3: CAISEGQEDGYTF
V: TRBV10-3
D: TRBD1
J: TRBJ1-2
size: -

DNA: TGCGCCAGCAGCCTCGGGGTTGGATCACCCCTCCACTTT
CDR3: CASSLGVGSPLHF
V: TRBV4-1
D: -
J: TRBJ1-6
size: -

DNA: TGTGCCATCAGTGAGTTACAAACAGGGCCGGGAGGCTACACCTTC
CDR3: CAISELQTGPGGYTF
V: TRBV10-3
D: -
J: TRBJ1-2
size: -

DNA: TGCGCCAGCAGCTTGGAAGCAGGGAAAGGCACTGAAGCTTTCTTT
CDR3: CASSLEAGKGTEAFF
V: TRBV5-1
D: -
J: TRBJ1-1
size: -

DNA: TGTGCCAGCAGTAGGGACAGACCTAGCTATGGCTACACCTTC
CDR3: CASSRDRPSYGYTF
V: TRBV6-5
D: TRBD1
J: TRBJ1-2
size: -

DNA: TGTGCCTGGGCCGCTCTGTCAGGGGTGAACACTGAAGCTTTCTTT
CDR3: CAWAALSGVNTEAFF
V: TRBV30
D: -
J: TRBJ1-1
size: few

DNA: TGTGCCAGTAGTATGTCAGGGGGCCTTAACTATGGCTACACCTTC
CDR3: CASSMSGGLNYGYTF
V: TRBV19
D: TRBD1
J: TRBJ1-2
size: -

DNA: TGTGCCTACCAGCGGGGGGGCCCCTACGAGCAGTACTTC
CDR3: CAYQRGGPYEQYF
V: TRBV6-5
D: TRBD2
J: TRBJ2-7
size: -

DNA: TGTGCCAGTAGTTCCTTCGGTGAGGGATCACCCCTCCACTTT
CDR3: CASSSFGEGSPLHF
V: TRBV19
D: -
J: TRBJ1-6
size: -

DNA: TGTGCCAGCAGGCTAAATAGGGGGCCGGTAGATACGCAGTATTTT
CDR3: CASRLNRGPVDTQYF
V: TRBV11-2
D: TRBD1
J: TRBJ2-3
size: -

DNA: TGCGCCAGCAGCTTGAGTCAAGGGAGCTCCTATAATTCACCCCTCCACTTT
CDR3: CASSLSQGSSYNSPLHF
V: TRBV5-1
D: -
J: TRBJ1-6
size: -

DNA: TGTGCCAGTAGTATGCTACCAGGGGCCATAACTGAAGCTTTCTTT
CDR3: CASSMLPGAITEAFF
V: TRBV19
D: -
J: TRBJ1-1
size: -

DNA: TGTGCCAGCAGGGGGACAGGGGGAGGATCACCCCTCCACTTT
CDR3: CASRGTGGGSPLHF
V: TRBV2
D: TRBD1
J: TRBJ1-6
size: -

DNA: TGTGCCAGCAGCTTTCGGGGGGGCCACAACACCGGGGAGCTGTTTTTT
CDR3: CASSFRGGHNTGELFF
V: TRBV7-3
D: TRBD2
J: TRBJ2-2
size: -

DNA: TGTGCCAGCAGTTACTCTACCACCGGTTGGGGCTACACCTTC
CDR3: CASSYSTTGWGYTF
V: TRBV6-5
D: -
J: TRBJ1-2
size: -

DNA: TGTGCCAGCGTCCGGAGTATGAACACTGAAGCTTTCTTT
CDR3: CASVRSMNTEAFF
V: TRBV6-5
D: -
J: TRBJ1-1
size: -

DNA: TGCGCCAGCAGCTGGGACAGGGGAAACACCATATATTTT
CDR3: CASSWDRGNTIYF
V: TRBV5-1
D: TRBD1
J: TRBJ1-3
size: once

DNA: TGTGCCAGCACCGAATCAGGGTACGCTGAAGCTTTCTTT
CDR3: CASTESGYAEAFF
V: TRBV6-5
D: -
J: TRBJ1-1
size: -

DNA: TGTGCCATCAGGGACAGCCTCACTGGAAACACCATATATTTT
CDR3: CAIRDSLTGNTIYF
V: TRBV10-3
D: -
J: TRBJ1-3
size: -

DNA: TGTGCCAGCAGACCGGGACAGGTCAACTATGGCTACACCTTC
CDR3: CASRPGQVNYGYTF
V: TRBV6-5
D: TRBD1
J: TRBJ1-2
size: -

DNA: TGCGCCAGCACCCTAGGCCATCCCAGCGATGAGCAGTTCTTC
CDR3: CASTLGHPSDEQFF
V: TRBV5-1
D: -
J: TRBJ2-1
size: few

DNA: TGCGCCAGCAGCTTGTCCGGCGGGACTAACTATGGCTACACCTTC
CDR3: CASSLSGGTNYGYTF
V: TRBV5-1
D: -
J: TRBJ1-2
size: once

DNA: TGTGCCAGCAGCAATCTTAGAGGACAGGGTCGCCACGAGCAGTACTTC
CDR3: CASSNLRGQGRHEQYF
V: TRBV21-1
D: -
J: TRBJ2-7
size: once

DNA: TGTGCCAGCAGCCAATTCCAGGGTATGGGCACTGAAGCTTTCTTT
CDR3: CASSQFQGMGTEAFF
V: TRBV3-1/TRBV3-2
D: -
J: TRBJ1-1
size: -

DNA: TGTGCCACCCTATCTGGAGGTTGGAGATCACCCCTCCACTTT
CDR3: CATLSGGWRSPLHF
V: TRBV6-5
D: -
J: TRBJ1-6
size: -

DNA: TGTGCCAGCAGCTTAGAGACAGGGAGAAGTTCACCCCTCCACTTT
CDR3: CASSLETGRSSPLHF
V: TRBV7-2
D: TRBD1
J: TRBJ1-6
size: -

DNA: TGTGCCAGCAGTTACCGCGACTCCGGGGTGGATTCACCCCTCCACTTT
CDR3: CASSYRDSGVDSPLHF
V: TRBV6-5
D: -
J: TRBJ1-6
size: -

DNA: TGTGCCAGCAGCTCCCCGATGGACGGTTCCAGCGGAAAACTGTTTTTT
CDR3: CASSSPMDGSSGKLFF
V: TRBV5-4
D: -
J: TRBJ1-4
size: -

DNA: TGCGCCAGCAGCCTTGGACAGGGGTTAGATTCACCCCTCCACTTT
CDR3: CASSLGQGLDSPLHF
V: TRBV4-1
D: TRBD1
J: TRBJ1-6
size: once

DNA: TGTGCCAGCAGCTTAGACAGCGGGGGGTTGTACGAGCAGTACTTC
CDR3: CASSLDSGGLYEQYF
V: TRBV7-2
D: TRBD2
J: TRBJ2-7
size: -

DNA: TGTGCCAGCAGCGTGGGACTAGCGGGGAGAACCTACGAGCAGTACTTC
CDR3: CASSVGLAGRTYEQYF
V: TRBV7-2
D: TRBD2
J: TRBJ2-7
size: -